The T cell receptor (beta chain) described here comes from a study of CD8+CD57+ T cells in acquired aplastic anemia. Study context: Isolated CD4+ and CD8+ cells, once sorted, yielded DNA averaging around 3.1 ug. Healthy donor CD4+ cell samples had a mean of about 10.8 million reads.

This CDR3 spans 16 amino acids. Germline CDR1 is MNHEY and CDR2 is SMNVEV (reference sequence). Trimming took 0 bases from V and 4 from J, leaving 16 bases between them. The table lists this clonotype with many counts. TCR beta VDJ and CDR3 profiles were obtained from a genomic DNA template. TCRdb itself ran the reads through MiXCR, one entry per CDR3 protein. Among fewer than 200,000 distinct CDR3 sequences, 63% were seen once, and the ten largest hold roughly 44%. Input material: sorted CD4+, CD8+, or CD8+CD57+ T cells (not recorded which) from PBMCs. The sequence was collected from a human donor in good health. The J gene is TRBJ2-7, the V gene TRBV27; TRBD1 or TRBD2 may be the D gene (7 bases each). This CDR3 reads CASSLSGGGFLYEQYF. CDR3 DNA sequence: TGTGCCAGCAGTTTATCGGGAGGGGGCTTCTTGTACGAGCAGTACTTC.